The clone carrying this T cell receptor beta chain was seen at least ten times. Its antigen is as yet unknown. The J segment lost 3 bases and the V segment lost 3 bases, leaving 7 bases of the junction unmatched. The CDR3 loop spans 15 amino acids. Germline CDR1 reads SQVTM; CDR2 reads ANQGSEA. This entry belongs to a study of blood T cells in healthy people across ages. Findings and limits, study-wide: A roughly linear fall in TCR beta diversity per million T cells was seen with increasing age. In long-lived donors, naive CD4+ cell counts and diversity exceeded those of aged donors.

Alongside a J-beta primer mix, a sample-barcoded 5' primer served in a second PCR lasting roughly 6 to 11 cycles. The authors tagged each cDNA molecule using a template-switch adaptor with 12 random nucleotides. TCRdb processed the 5' RACE reads anew with MiXCR; each CDR3 protein has one entry. The data hold 1.5 million to 2 million distinct CDR3 sequences, with 25% to 30% observed a single time. Researchers report isolating at least 7 million PBMCs per sample. This TCR was recovered from a woman aged 25 to 45 in good health. The genes are TRBV29-1 and TRBJ2-5; 10 nucleotides agree with TRBD2. The specimen sequenced was blood. The CDR3 coding sequence is TGCAGCGTTGAGGGCCCTAGCGGGGGAGAAGAGACCCAGTACTTC. Protein: CSVEGPSGGEETQYF.